Each of the 23 T cell receptor beta chains below was sequenced from the same sample in a study of tumor-infiltrating lymphocytes in primary liver carcinoma. The tissue used was unsorted bulk material of about 19-31 mg. RNA and DNA were co-extracted from it with the AllPrep DNA/RNA mini kit. TCR beta cDNA was prepared out of 500 ng total RNA by means of a constant-region primer. Slightly modified ARM-PCR with three nested multiplex PCR rounds yielded TCR beta libraries. In the first two PCR rounds, TRBV1-TRBV30 forward primers were paired with a C-beta reverse primer, and each round lasted roughly 9 cycles. TCRdb independently ran MiXCR on the multiplex PCR reads; one entry per CDR3 protein. The data contain tens of thousands of distinct CDR3 sequences, roughly 73% of them singletons. The specimen was tumor-adjacent normal liver tissue. The receptors were sampled from a woman aged 25-40 years with primary liver carcinoma and hepatitis B virus infection.

Concerning this clonotype itself: The junction differs from germline at one of its ends, possibly a read error. J is TRBJ2-3 and V is TRBV4-1; 7 bases are shared with TRBD2. The germline CDR1 and CDR2 sequences are MGHRA and YSYEKL. This CDR3 region has 16 residues. CDR3 DNA sequence: TGCGCCGGCAGCCCCGCAGGGCTAGCGGGCACAGATACGCAGTATTTT. Translated, it gives CAGSPAGLAGTDTQYF.

As regards this clonotype: A junction end diverges from the germline sequence, so it may reflect a read error. V and J are TRBV7-9 and TRBJ1-2; tentatively, D is TRBD1 (5 bases). The V gene's germline CDR1 is SEHNR and CDR2 FQNEAQ (reference sequence). CDR3 size: 15 residues. Here the CDR3 reads CTRSPSGDRIIGYTF. For the CDR3, the DNA is TGTACCAGAAGCCCCAGTGGGGACCGCATAATTGGCTACACCTTC.

This clonotype was recorded many times. The chain links TRBV28 to TRBJ2-2, with 7 bases fitting TRBD2. The ends lost 6 bases at V and 1 base at J; junction bases unmatched: 5. CDR1 is MDHEN and CDR2 is SYDVKM in the germline V gene. The CDR3 runs 15 residues. CDR3 loop: CASRRLAENTGELFF. Written as DNA, the CDR3 is TGTGCCAGCAGGAGGCTAGCGGAGAACACCGGGGAGCTGTTTTTT.

The rearrangement uses TRBV4-3 and TRBJ2-1; D unresolved. The germline CDR1 and CDR2 sequences are LGHNA and YSLEER. The CDR3 has 16 amino acids. V was cut by 7 bases and J by 0 bases, with 16 bases left in between. CDR3 amino acids: CASNQDVRSSYNEQFF. The DNA for the CDR3 is TGCGCCAGCAATCAAGATGTGAGAAGCTCCTACAATGAGCAGTTCTTC.

Of note for this clonotype: A junction boundary mismatches the germline segment, possibly from a read error. The rearrangement uses TRBV6-2 or TRBV6-3 and TRBJ1-5; D gene uncertain. Germline assignment: CDR1 MNHEY and CDR2 SVGEGT. The length of the CDR3 is 14 residues. This CDR3 reads CASTYLDSNQPQHF. Here the CDR3 DNA reads TGTGCCAGCACTTACCTGGATAGCAATCAGCCCCAGCATTTT.

Remarks on this clonotype: In this CDR3 the conserved last residue, phenylalanine or tryptophan, is missing, so a read error is likely. V gene TRBV11-2 combines with J gene TRBJ2-1; TRBD2 agrees at 9 bases. Germline CDR1 reads SGHAT; CDR2 reads FQNNGV. The CDR3 sequence is 16 residues long. With V trimmed by 4 bases and J by 4 bases, 8 bases remained unmatched. The CDR3 spells CASSSSQAGGYNEQFY. The CDR3 DNA follows: TGTGCCAGCAGCTCCTCTCAAGCGGGAGGATACAATGAGCAGTTCTAC.

On this clonotype: It is unclear where the CDR3 begins or ends on the DNA, so no DNA is shown, and the CDR3 is as TCRdb lists it. V is TRBV11-2 and J is TRBJ1-2; TRBD1, as called in the table, went unchecked against the DNA. Germline assignment: CDR1 SGHAT and CDR2 FQNNGV. The CDR3 adds up to 18 amino acids, both ends counted. CDR3 sequence: CVSSLQGVGIGAGYGYTF.

In this sample, this clonotype turned up once. V gene TRBV7-2 combines with J gene TRBJ1-2, with TRBD1 matching 10 bases. V dropped 5 bases and J dropped 3; count of bases not matched to a gene: 6. The CDR3 is 15 amino acids. Per germline, CDR1 SGHTA and CDR2 FQGNSA. The CDR3 DNA reads TGTGCCAGCAGCCCGGGGACAGGGGCCGACTATGGCTACACCTTC. Its protein product is CASSPGTGADYGYTF.

A note on this clonotype: Compared with germline, one end of the junction differs, possibly owing to a read error. The chain has TRBV4-2 and TRBJ1-6; possible D gene TRBD1, 6 bases. CDR3 size: 16 residues. The germline V gene has CDR1 LGHNA and CDR2 YNFKEQ. CDR3 nucleotide sequence: TGTGCCAGCACCCATGGACAGCAAACCTTAGGTTCACTCCTCCACTTT. Its translation: CASTHGQQTLGSLLHF.

To note about this clonotype: At one end, the junction sequence differs from germline, possibly due to a read error. The gene calls are TRBV6-5 and TRBJ2-1, with TRBD2 matching over 9 bases. The CDR3 sequence is 15 residues long. Germline loops: CDR1 MNHEY, CDR2 SVGAGI. CDR3: CVSSWTSASYNELFF. CDR3 sequence (DNA): TGCGTCAGCAGTTGGACTAGCGCGTCCTACAATGAGCTGTTCTTC.

Remarks on this clonotype: Its ends do not fully match the called genes, so a read error is possible. The chain links TRBV29-1 to TRBJ1-2, with 10 nucleotides matching TRBD1. The CDR3 totals 13 residues. Germline lookup yields CDR1 SQVTM and CDR2 ANQGSEA. The CDR3 bases are TGCTGCGCAGGGACAGGGGCTAACTATGACTACACCTTC. Amino acid sequence: CCAGTGANYDYTF.

This chain links TRBV28 with TRBJ1-2; the D gene is possibly TRBD1 (6 bases). The CDR3 runs 15 residues. The V gene's germline CDR1 is MDHEN and CDR2 SYDVKM. V shed 5 bases and J shed 0 bases, with 13 bases lying between them. The CDR3 loop is CASSPIRDTNYGYTF. The CDR3 DNA sequence: TGTGCCAGCAGTCCGATCCGGGACACTAACTATGGCTACACCTTC.

The chain carries TRBV11-2 and TRBJ2-7, with D possibly being TRBD1 (5 bases). Trimming pared 1 base from V and 1 base from J, leaving 11 bases between. Germline values: CDR1 SGHAT, CDR2 FQNNGV. The CDR3 has 15 amino acids. The CDR3 here is CASSLAREVSYEQYF. Written as DNA, the CDR3 is TGTGCCAGCAGCTTAGCCAGGGAAGTGTCCTACGAGCAGTACTTC.

This clonotype was counted many times. The chain is built from TRBV6-5 and TRBJ2-6; no definite D call. V was clipped by 2 bases and J by 0 bases, with 11 bases between them. The CDR3 runs to 17 residues. Germline CDR1 reads MNHEY; CDR2 reads SVGAGI. The chain's CDR3 is CASSYVQSSSGANVLTF. The CDR3 DNA reads TGTGCCAGCAGTTACGTCCAGTCTAGCTCTGGGGCCAACGTCCTGACTTTC.

With regard to this clonotype: The junction departs from germline at one end; a sequencing error may be responsible. This chain uses TRBV6-1 with TRBJ2-7, with TRBD1 matching over 8 bases. From germline, CDR1 is MNHNS and CDR2 SASEGT. This CDR3 is 14 amino acids long. The CDR3 DNA is TGCGCCAGCACACGTGGACAGGGAGGCTACGAGCAGTACTTC. Translating it yields CASTRGQGGYEQYF.

On this clonotype itself: Germline is not matched at one junction end, which may reflect a read error. This chain uses TRBV11-2 with TRBJ2-7; TRBD2 might be the D (6 bases). CDR1 and CDR2 (germline): SGHAT, FQNNGV. CDR3 length: 12 amino acids. Here the CDR3 DNA reads TGTGCTAGCGGCTCCTACGATTACGACCAGTACTTC. Amino acids: CASGSYDYDQYF.

On this clonotype itself: Relative to the germline gene, one junction end is altered; a read error may explain this. The V gene is TRBV6-1, the J gene TRBJ1-6, with D tentatively TRBD1 (5 bases). Germline-derived CDR1 and CDR2 are MNHNS and SASEGT. CDR3 length equals 14 residues. CDR3 coding DNA: TGTGCTATCAGTTCCGGGACGGAGAATTCACCCCTCAACTTT. As protein: CAISSGTENSPLNF.

In regard to this clonotype: A read error may account for a junction end that differs from germline. The DNA of the CDR3 is TGTGCCAGCAGTCACTCGAAGACTAGCGGAGATACGCAGTATTTT. Translation: CASSHSKTSGDTQYF. The genes are TRBV6-5 and TRBJ2-3; TRBD2 matches 9 bases. This CDR3 is 15 amino acids long. Germline V CDR1 and CDR2: MNHEY, SVGAGI.

With regard to this clonotype: Germline and junction disagree at one end, which may indicate a read error. The chain couples TRBV4-3 to TRBJ1-2; TRBD1 might be the D (5 bases). The CDR3 consists of 15 residues. The V gene's germline CDR1 is LGHNA and CDR2 YSLEER. This CDR3 is CANSQDWGRVDGYTF. The DNA of the CDR3 is TGCGCCAACAGCCAAGATTGGGGCAGGGTGGATGGTTACACCTTC.

This clonotype showed up just once. The junction does not match germline at one end; this may be a read error. The chain recombines TRBV4-2 with TRBJ2-3, with a weak D call TRBD2 (6 bases). CDR1 is LGHNA and CDR2 is YNFKEQ in the germline V gene. The CDR3 totals 14 residues. The CDR3 here is CANSQIGGPDMQYF. In DNA form, the CDR3 reads TGTGCCAACAGCCAGATAGGAGGGCCAGATATGCAGTATTTT.

A word on this clonotype: A much larger clone differs by one base, so this may be a read error. This likely comes from a read error, as the CDR3 has no conserved phenylalanine or tryptophan at its end. The chain carries TRBV28 and TRBJ2-7; D is unresolved. V lost 6 bases and J lost 4, with 19 bases in between. Germline V lookup: CDR1 MDHEN, CDR2 SYDVKM. The CDR3 consists of 15 residues. CDR3 amino acids: CASRTALTRNYEQYL. CDR3 sequence (DNA): TGTGCCAGCAGGACGGCACTCACTCGGAATTACGAGCAGTACCTC.

Notes on this clonotype: With a much larger clone just one base away, this may be a read error. The rearrangement links TRBV28 to TRBJ2-6; possibly TRBD2 for D (6 bases). The germline V gene has CDR1 MDHEN and CDR2 SYDVKM. The CDR3 covers 16 residues. V gave up 10 bases and J gave up 2 bases, with 18 bases separating them. Here the CDR3 DNA reads TGTGCCACCAACCTGAAATGGGGGGCTGGGGCCAACGTCCTGACTTTC. It is translated as CATNLKWGAGANVLTF.

At least ten counts were recorded for this clonotype. The chain recombines TRBV12-3 or TRBV12-4 with TRBJ1-3; 9 nucleotides agree with TRBD1. V lost 7 bases and J lost 4; bases outside the gene matches: 11. The CDR3 has 16 residues. The CDR3 sequence: CASNDVQGARGNTIYF. The CDR3 coding sequence is TGTGCCAGCAACGACGTACAGGGGGCTAGAGGAAACACCATATATTTT.